The text below deals with one T cell receptor beta chain. As originally analysed: Amplification with reference gene primers provided the estimates of nucleated cell counts. The repertoire was sequenced with immunoSEQ multiplex PCR; TCRdb's copy has only in-frame clones and lacks some. The DNA gave D and trimming, while V, J and clone size come from that table. The table lists around 33,000 clones, 90% of them singletons, with approximately 19% in the top ten. The data derive from a study of blood T cell repertoires in COVID-19. Background on the study: In each case, the material was cDNA or gDNA derived from T cells, B-cell-depleted T cells, or PBMCs.

Sequenced: peripheral blood. The receptor comes from an elderly man with acute or convalescent COVID-19.

The CDR3 sequence is CASTTRQGVNTEAFF. For the CDR3, the DNA is TGCGCCAGCACCACGAGACAGGGAGTGAACACTGAAGCTTTCTTT. This chain links TRBV10-2 with TRBJ1-1; 7 bases are a match to TRBD1. The V and J ends lost 7 bases and 0 bases, in that order; junction bases with no gene match: 8. Germline V lookup: CDR1 WSHSY, CDR2 SAAADI. The CDR3 runs 15 residues.